This entry lists 13 T cell receptor beta chains sequenced from one sample in a study of blood T cell repertoires in COVID-19. The data were produced by immunoSEQ multiplex PCR, yet TCRdb's version contains in-frame clones alone and is incomplete. Of around 62,000 clones in the sample, approximately 88% were seen once. The specimen sequenced was peripheral blood. The receptors derive from an older woman with COVID-19, enrolled during active disease.

This chain connects TRBV7-6 to TRBJ2-5; D may be TRBD2 (7 bases). Deletions cut 1 base from V and 5 bases from J, with 17 bases between. The CDR3 has 16 residues. Germline V gene data show CDR1 as SGHVS and CDR2 as FNYEAQ. CDR3 amino acids: CASSLEVGGPRETQYF. The CDR3 bases are TGTGCCAGCAGCTTAGAGGTGGGGGGGCCGAGGGAGACCCAGTACTTC.

This sequence joins TRBV6-6 and TRBJ1-2, with TRBD1 identical over 7 bases. Germline trimming cut 6 bases from V and 6 bases from J; bases unmatched to any gene: 7. Germline CDR1 MNHNY, CDR2 SVGAGI (reference sequence). The CDR3 consists of 13 residues. In nucleotides, the CDR3 is TGTGCCAGCAGGAACCAGGGGGACCATGGCTACACCTTC. Its protein is CASRNQGDHGYTF.

This clone was detected a few times. The chain recombines TRBV29-1 with TRBJ1-2; D is unclear. CDR3 length equals 13 residues. V was clipped by 5 bases and J by 4 bases, with 14 bases between them. Germline values: CDR1 SQVTM, CDR2 ANQGSEA. CDR3 sequence reads: CSVLEGPVYGYTF. The CDR3 DNA sequence: TGCAGCGTTCTGGAGGGCCCAGTCTATGGCTACACCTTC.

The chain couples TRBV19 to TRBJ1-5; no definite D call. Germline V CDR1 and CDR2: LNHDA, SQIVND (reference sequence). The CDR3 sequence is 14 residues long. Trimming removed 5 bases at V and 2 bases at J, with 10 bases between. CDR3 protein: CASSPTGGNQPQHF. The CDR3 DNA reads TGTGCCAGTAGTCCTACCGGGGGCAATCAGCCCCAGCATTTT.

This clone was counted a few times. The rearrangement joins TRBV7-2 to TRBJ2-7; no reliable D call. The V end lost 3 bases, the J end lost 4 bases, and 4 bases lay between the germline ends. The CDR3 loop spans 11 amino acids. The germline CDR1 and CDR2 sequences are SGHTA and FQGNSA. CDR3 loop: CASSLRYEQYF. Here the CDR3 DNA reads TGTGCCAGCAGCTTGAGGTACGAGCAGTACTTC.

The chain uses TRBV11-2 and TRBJ2-7; 8 nucleotides agree with TRBD1. Trimming took 5 bases from V and 3 from J; bases not matched to a gene: 3. CDR1 is SGHAT and CDR2 is FQNNGV in the germline V gene. CDR3 length equals 13 residues. The CDR3 DNA reads as TGTGCCAGCAGCCCACAGGGGGGCTACGAGCAGTACTTC. It translates to CASSPQGGYEQYF.

This sequence joins TRBV11-2 and TRBJ2-2; 8 positions agree with TRBD1. Trimming cost V 5 bases and J 4 bases; bases outside gene matches: 6. The CDR3 runs to 15 residues. Per the germline V gene, CDR1 is SGHAT and CDR2 is FQNNGV. The CDR3 spells CASSRQGAGTGELFF. In DNA, the CDR3 is TGTGCCAGCAGCCGTCAGGGGGCTGGCACCGGGGAGCTGTTTTTT.

The rearrangement links TRBV6-2 or TRBV6-3 to TRBJ2-5; TRBD2 is a possible D gene (5 bases). The ends were cut back, 5 bases at V and 5 bases at J, with 6 bases in the middle. Germline values: CDR1 MNHEY, CDR2 SVGEGT. This CDR3 is built from 11 residues. The CDR3 spells CASSRGETQYF. In nucleotides, the CDR3 is TGTGCCAGCAGTCGCGGGGAGACCCAGTACTTC.

J is TRBJ2-7 and V is TRBV3-1 (or the pseudogene TRBV3-2); maybe TRBD1 (5 bases). Germline values: CDR1 LGHDT, CDR2 YNNKEL (reference sequence). The CDR3 covers 12 residues. V lost 4 bases and J 6 bases, leaving 10 bases between the germline ends. CDR3 region: CASSRQRGEQYF. The CDR3 nucleotides read TGTGCCAGCAGCCGACAAAGGGGCGAGCAGTACTTC.

This clone was seen just once. V usage is TRBV5-5 and J usage is TRBJ2-1, with TRBD1 matching 7 bases. V shed 4 bases, J shed 5 bases, and the junction held 6 bases outside the gene matches. CDR1 and CDR2 from the germline V gene are SGHKS and YYEKEE (reference sequence). This CDR3 has 14 amino acids. CDR3 amino acids: CASSPDRRNNEQFF. CDR3 DNA: TGTGCCAGCAGCCCGGACAGGAGAAACAATGAGCAGTTCTTC.

The chain carries TRBV24-1 and TRBJ2-1; 12 bases align to TRBD2. Germline CDR1 and CDR2: KGHDR and SFDVKD. The CDR3 consists of 16 residues. The trim removed 3 bases at V and 4 bases at J, leaving 3 bases unmatched. Here the CDR3 reads CATSDPGLAGYNEQFF. In DNA, the CDR3 is TGTGCCACCAGTGATCCCGGACTAGCGGGGTACAATGAGCAGTTCTTC.

This clone appeared many times. The genes are TRBV19 and TRBJ1-5, with TRBD1 identical over 7 bases. V was clipped by 1 base and J by 0 bases; unmatched bases: 15. The CDR3 is 20 amino acids. Per germline, CDR1 LNHDA and CDR2 SQIVND (reference sequence). The CDR3 region is CASSIGAGQVVDNSNQPQHF. The CDR3 nucleotides are TGTGCCAGTAGTATAGGCGCCGGACAGGTAGTAGACAATAGCAATCAGCCCCAGCATTTT.

The rearrangement joins TRBV30 to TRBJ2-4; D unresolved. The germline gives CDR1 GTSNPN, CDR2 SVGIG (reference sequence). This CDR3 has 14 amino acids. With 1 base removed from V and 0 bases from J, the gap between germline ends came to 7 bases. CDR3 sequence (DNA): TGTGCCTGGAGTGCAGGATTAGCCAAAAACATTCAGTACTTC. Protein sequence: CAWSAGLAKNIQYF.